This T cell receptor beta chain comes out of a study of cytomegalovirus exposure and HLA in healthy donors. Findings and caveats of the study: High sensitivity and specificity were reportedly achieved when the classifier diagnosed cytomegalovirus status. The study listed 150 to 200 cytomegalovirus-associated TCR beta chains.

Among the roughly 120 subjects of the validation cohort, separate from the approximately 670-subject first cohort, were the donors. With respect to this clone: Its specificity is not known.

Some clones are missing from TCRdb's copy, which holds only in-frame ones; the method was immunoSEQ multiplex PCR. The table includes tens of thousands of clones, just under 95% detected once. Looked up from germline, CDR1 is SGHTA and CDR2 is FQGNSA. Trimming took 1 base from V and 6 from J, leaving 10 bases between them. The CDR3 length is 13 residues. The receptor's source is a man aged 18-30 years in good health and CMV-seronegative. The V and J genes are TRBV7-2 and TRBJ2-7; D is possibly TRBD2 (6 bases). Sequences were obtained from PBMCs. As DNA, the CDR3 is TGTGCCAGCAGCTTAGAGGCGGGGAGCGAGCAGTACTTC. Translation: CASSLEAGSEQYF.